This T cell receptor (beta chain) was captured in a study of response to subunit inactivated influenza vaccine. General observations from the study: Only a handful of new T cells, the authors suggested, are recruited with each seasonal influenza vaccination.

Remarks on this clonotype: Its target is not known.

TCRdb reprocessed the RT-PCR reads with MiXCR, giving one entry per CDR3 protein. The table records about 800,000 distinct CDR3 sequences, around 21% of them present only once. The material was PBMCs from blood, obtained 5 days after vaccination. This sequence originates from a man aged 50-59 years who received an inactivated influenza vaccine.

The CDR3 bases are TGTGCCAGCAGCTTGATAATGAACACTGAAGCTTTCTTT. It translates to CASSLIMNTEAFF. V and J are TRBV5-5 and TRBJ1-1; D remains unclear. V lost 1 base and J lost 0, with 4 bases in between. CDR1 and CDR2 (germline): SGHKS, YYEKEE (reference sequence). This CDR3 is built from 13 residues.